These 6 T cell receptor beta chains were sequenced from one sample in a study of blood T cell repertoires in COVID-19. This table comes from immunoSEQ multiplex PCR, and its TCRdb copy is limited to in-frame clones, with some not included. The sample shows about 2,600 clones, 75% to 90% of them seen only once. Input material: peripheral blood. Receptor source: a man aged 65 to 79 with active COVID-19.

This clone turned up a few times. The V gene is TRBV7-9, the J gene TRBJ1-1; no definite D call. V was clipped by 5 bases and J by 3 bases, with 10 bases between them. Germline CDR1 reads SEHNR; CDR2 reads FQNEAQ (reference sequence). The CDR3 is made up of 13 amino acids. The CDR3 is CASSILVDTEAFF. The DNA for the CDR3 is TGTGCCAGCAGCATTTTAGTTGACACTGAAGCTTTCTTT.

V and J are TRBV30 and TRBJ1-1; no firm D call. V was clipped by 4 bases and J by 2 bases, with 11 bases between them. This CDR3 region has 13 residues. Germline V lookup: CDR1 GTSNPN, CDR2 SVGIG (reference sequence). The CDR3 nucleotides read TGTGCCTGGAAATTCATAGTCAACACTGAAGCTTTCTTT. Encoded protein: CAWKFIVNTEAFF. Supplemented by reference TRBV30 and TRBJ1-1, the full variable domain reads SQTIHQWPATLVQPVGSPLSLECTVEGTSNPNLYWYRQAAGRGLQLLFYSVGIGQISSEVPQNLSASRPQDRQFILSSKKLLLSDSGFYLCAWKFIVNTEAFFGQGTRLTVV.

V and J are TRBV4-1 and TRBJ1-5; D perhaps matches TRBD1 (6 bases). With 1 base removed from V and 2 bases from J, the gap between germline ends came to 9 bases. CDR3 length: 15 amino acids. The germline CDR1 and CDR2 sequences are MGHRA and YSYEKL. CDR3 sequence: CASSQGSGGNQPQHF. The CDR3 coding sequence is TGCGCCAGCAGCCAAGGATCAGGGGGCAATCAGCCCCAGCATTTT.

This clone was observed a single time. This chain joins TRBV2 and TRBJ1-3; TRBD1 is a possible D gene (6 bases). V lost 8 bases and J lost 4, with 12 bases in between. This CDR3 contains 13 residues. Per the germline V gene, CDR1 is SNHLY and CDR2 is FYNNEI. The CDR3 is CASYRDQGNTIYF. As DNA, the CDR3 is TGTGCCAGCTACAGGGATCAAGGAAACACCATATATTTT. Together with reference TRBV2 and TRBJ1-3, the CDR3 gives the full variable domain: EPEVTQTPSHQVTQMGQEVILRCVPISNHLYFYWYRQILGQKVEFLVSFYNNEISEKSEIFDDQFSVERPDGSNFTLKIRSTKLEDSAMYFCASYRDQGNTIYFGEGSWLTVV.

This chain uses TRBV27 with TRBJ2-1, with D uncertain. The germline V and J ends were trimmed by 3 bases and 8 bases, with 8 bases remaining between them. CDR1 is MNHEY, CDR2 SMNVEV, per germline (reference sequence). The CDR3 has 12 amino acids. In DNA form, the CDR3 reads TGTGCCAGCAGTTTCCCTCTCTATGAGCAGTTCTTC. Amino acid sequence: CASSFPLYEQFF.

J is TRBJ2-5 and V is TRBV27; TRBD2 matches 8 bases. Germline lookup yields CDR1 MNHEY and CDR2 SMNVEV (reference sequence). J was trimmed by 5 bases and V by 10 bases; bases with no gene match: 12. The CDR3 runs to 14 residues. The chain's CDR3 is CATAEREYGETQYF. The DNA of the CDR3 is TGTGCCACGGCGGAGCGGGAGTACGGGGAGACCCAGTACTTC.